The 8 T cell receptor beta chains below come from one sample, sequenced in a study of technical replicates of blood from a few donors. The assay was immunoSEQ multiplex PCR, and TCRdb's table has in-frame clones only and misses some. The profile covers more than 65,000 clones, with approximately 96% appearing a single time and 0.18% taken by the ten largest. What was sequenced was T cells isolated from PBMCs. The receptors derive from a human donor in good health.

The CDR3 DNA follows: TGTGCCAGTAGTACGGACAGAGGCGGCCAGCCCCAGCATTTT. Translating it yields CASSTDRGGQPQHF. This chain connects TRBV19 to TRBJ1-5, with D possibly TRBD1 on 6 matching bases. CDR3 length: 14 amino acids. Trimming stripped 4 bases from V and 7 bases from J, with 14 bases between. The germline CDR1 and CDR2 sequences are LNHDA and SQIVND (reference sequence).

This rearrangement joins TRBV5-6 to TRBJ1-4, with D possibly matching TRBD1 (6 bases). Germline CDR1 SGHDT, CDR2 YYEEEE. Deletions cut 0 bases from V and 6 bases from J, with 12 bases between. This CDR3 region has 15 residues. The chain's CDR3 is CASSLGRDTYEKLFF. The CDR3 DNA sequence: TGTGCCAGCAGCTTGGGTAGGGACACCTATGAAAAACTGTTTTTT.

The V call is TRBV27, the J call TRBJ2-2, with D maybe TRBD1 (6 bases). V lost 5 bases, J lost 6 bases, and 10 bases lay in between. The CDR3 is made up of 13 amino acids. The V gene's germline CDR1 is MNHEY and CDR2 SMNVEV (reference sequence). The CDR3 sequence: CASSPSGAGELFF. CDR3 coding DNA: TGTGCCAGCAGTCCGTCAGGGGCCGGGGAGCTGTTTTTT.

The J gene is TRBJ2-1, the V gene TRBV7-9; 12 bases are shared with TRBD2. The trim removed 1 base at V and 6 bases at J, leaving 1 base unmatched. The CDR3 spans 15 residues. Per germline, CDR1 SEHNR and CDR2 FQNEAQ (reference sequence). In nucleotides, the CDR3 is TGTGCCAGCAGCTTAGGGACTAGCGGGGCCAATGAGCAGTTCTTC. Amino acids: CASSLGTSGANEQFF.

The chain carries TRBV4-1 and TRBJ1-4; 7 bases agree with TRBD1. V trimming: 1 base; J trimming: 8 bases; junction bases outside the gene matches: 16. The CDR3 has 18 amino acids. CDR1 and CDR2 (germline): MGHRA, YSYEKL. CDR3 coding DNA: TGCGCCAGCAGCCAAGTCCGGGGACAGCTTATTATGAGGGAAAAACTGTTTTTT. Its translation is CASSQVRGQLIMREKLFF.

This clone appeared a few times. DNA for the CDR3: TGTGCCTGGCAGGGGTTCGGGAGGTGGGGTGGCTACACCTTC. It is translated as CAWQGFGRWGGYTF. This rearrangement joins TRBV30 to TRBJ1-2, with a weak D call TRBD1 (6 bases). V lost 5 bases, J lost 7 bases, and 20 bases lay in between. CDR1 and CDR2 (germline): GTSNPN, SVGIG (reference sequence). There are 14 residues in the CDR3.

The DNA of the CDR3 is TGTGCCAGCAGCTTCCTCCCCCTGGCCCCAGAGAACACTGAAGCTTTCTTT. It codes for CASSFLPLAPENTEAFF. This rearrangement joins TRBV11-2 to TRBJ1-1; no definite D call. The V and J ends lost 3 bases and 1 base respectively, with 18 bases between them. The germline gives CDR1 SGHAT, CDR2 FQNNGV. The length of the CDR3 is 17 residues.

This clone occurred once. The chain carries TRBV11-3 and TRBJ1-6, with D maybe TRBD1 (5 bases). Germline V gives CDR1 SGHNT, CDR2 YENEEA. Deletions cut 3 bases from V and 6 bases from J, with 9 bases between. CDR3 size: 14 residues. Here the CDR3 reads CASSLGGTNSPLHF. The CDR3 region has the DNA TGTGCCAGCAGCTTGGGGGGAACTAATTCACCCCTCCACTTT.